The 17 T cell receptor beta chains presented below share a single source sample, sequenced in a study of OX40 agonist ivuxolimab in advanced cancers. Preparation of the library involved the immunoSEQ multiplex PCR assay. This immuneACCESS table, as held by TCRdb, lists in-frame sequences with V and J called but not all clones. Of the missing ones, under half trace to an unresolved V gene in checked studies; the others have no known cause. Counted in this sample were roughly 60,000 clones; about 89% of them appeared once. 0.77% of the sample is taken by the ten largest. Sequencing was performed on CD4+ or CD8+ T cells sorted from blood, taken in a trial of the OX40 agonist ivuxolimab. Receptors originate from an adult with an advanced solid tumor such as melanoma, head and neck, liver or kidney cancer.

This chain joins TRBV15 and TRBJ1-2, with unresolved D. CDR3 size: 14 residues. V was clipped by 1 base and J by 2 bases, with 8 bases between them. Germline CDR1 is LNHNV and CDR2 is YYDKDF (reference sequence). The DNA for the CDR3 is TGTGCCACCAGCAGAGCACTCAGCAACTATGGCTACACCTTC. Protein: CATSRALSNYGYTF.

The rearrangement links TRBV18 to TRBJ1-3, with a tentative D call TRBD1 (5 bases). The CDR3 length is 19 residues. In germline, CDR1 is KGHSH, CDR2 LQKENI. V was clipped by 2 bases and J by 0 bases, with 20 bases between them. The CDR3 loop is CASSPYKNRPMSSGNTIYF. CDR3 nucleotides: TGTGCCAGCTCACCATACAAAAACAGGCCTATGTCCTCTGGAAACACCATATATTTT.

V usage is TRBV5-4 and J usage is TRBJ1-2; D gene uncertain. Germline CDR1 reads SGHNT; CDR2 reads YYREEE (reference sequence). The CDR3 runs 14 residues. Trimming stripped 6 bases from V and 7 bases from J, with 19 bases between. As DNA, the CDR3 is TGTGCCAGCACCATTTTTGGATGGAGTTTTGGCTACACCTTC. Protein sequence: CASTIFGWSFGYTF.

V gene TRBV19 combines with J gene TRBJ1-2, with 7 bases that match TRBD1. This CDR3 is 15 amino acids long. Germline CDR1 reads LNHDA; CDR2 reads SQIVND (reference sequence). With 6 bases clipped from V and 4 bases from J, the junction kept 11 bases outside the gene matches. CDR3 nucleotide sequence: TGTGCCAGTAGGCCAGAGACAGGGCAGACCTATGGCTACACCTTC. This codes for CASRPETGQTYGYTF.

The rearrangement uses TRBV7-8 and TRBJ2-2, with 8 bases that match TRBD1. This CDR3 region has 15 residues. Per the germline V gene, CDR1 is SGHVS and CDR2 is FQNEAQ. The trim removed 0 bases at V and 7 bases at J, leaving 4 bases unmatched. CDR3 nucleotides: TGTGCCAGCAGCTTAGCGGTACAGGGGGTCGGGGAGCTGTTTTTT. Translation gives CASSLAVQGVGELFF.

V and J are TRBV18 and TRBJ1-4; tentative D call: TRBD1 (5 bases). This CDR3 spans 14 amino acids. V lost 6 bases and J lost 5, with 13 bases in between. Germline V CDR1 and CDR2: KGHSH, LQKENI. CDR3 coding DNA: TGTGCCAGCTCGCGGGGGACGGAGAATGAAAAACTGTTTTTT. Translated, it gives CASSRGTENEKLFF.

CDR3: CASSLLGGGGEKLFF. For the CDR3, the DNA is TGTGCCAGCAGTCTACTGGGTGGAGGCGGGGAAAAACTGTTTTTT. The chain links TRBV27 to TRBJ1-4; D not certain. With 5 bases removed from V and 8 bases from J, the gap between germline ends came to 18 bases. The CDR3 spans 15 residues. Germline lookup yields CDR1 MNHEY and CDR2 SMNVEV (reference sequence).

CDR3 region: CASNNRGNEQFF. In DNA, the CDR3 is TGTGCCAGTAATAACAGGGGCAATGAGCAGTTCTTC. V is TRBV19 and J is TRBJ2-1, with TRBD1 identical over 7 bases. V lost 7 bases, J lost 6 bases, and 3 bases stayed unmatched. This CDR3 is built from 12 residues. The germline V gene has CDR1 LNHDA and CDR2 SQIVND (reference sequence). The full variable domain, completed using reference TRBV19 and TRBJ2-1, is DGGITQSPKYLFRKEGQNVTLSCEQNLNHDAMYWYRQDPGQGLRLIYYSQIVNDFQKGDIAEGYSVSREKKESFPLTVTSAQKNPTAFYLCASNNRGNEQFFGPGTRLTVL.

The count of this clone is one. This chain joins TRBV29-1 and TRBJ2-5, with D uncertain. Germline V gene lookup returns CDR1 SQVTM and CDR2 ANQGSEA. CDR3 length: 13 residues. V was pared by 7 bases and J by 4 bases, with 16 bases between. The CDR3 DNA reads TGCAGCGCTAATTCCCGTTTGTCAGAGACCCAGTACTTC. Translation: CSANSRLSETQYF. Full variable domain (rest looked up from reference TRBV29-1 and TRBJ2-5): SAVISQKPSRDICQRGTSLTIQCQVDSQVTMMFWYRQQPGQSLTLIATANQGSEATYESGFVIDKFPISRPNLTFSTLTVSNMSPEDSSIYLCSANSRLSETQYFGPGTRLLVL.

V usage is TRBV5-1 and J usage is TRBJ2-3; D is possibly TRBD2 (6 bases). The CDR3 spans 15 residues. V was clipped by 3 bases and J by 1 base, with 12 bases between them. CDR1 and CDR2 (germline): SGHRS, YFSETQ. In nucleotides, the CDR3 is TGCGCCAGCAGCTCCCACTGGGGGGGCACAGATACGCAGTATTTT. Its protein product is CASSSHWGGTDTQYF.

CDR3 coding DNA: TGTGCCAGCGCGCAAACTCCACGGGGGTGGCAGTTCTTC. The encoded protein is CASAQTPRGWQFF. The chain uses TRBV2 and TRBJ2-1; possibly TRBD2 for D (6 bases). The length of the CDR3 is 13 residues. The V end lost 8 bases, the J end lost 12 bases, and 20 bases lay between the germline ends. Germline V gene lookup returns CDR1 SNHLY and CDR2 FYNNEI.

This CDR3 reads CAIRELGEQYF. In DNA form, the CDR3 reads TGTGCCATCAGGGAACTAGGGGAGCAGTACTTC. The genes are TRBV10-3 and TRBJ2-7; D possibly corresponds to TRBD2 (5 bases). Germline CDR1 is ENHRY and CDR2 is SYGVKD. Trimming removed 6 bases from V and 7 bases from J, with 10 bases in between. This CDR3 comprises 11 residues.

V gene TRBV19 combines with J gene TRBJ1-4; D ambiguous. The germline V gene has CDR1 LNHDA and CDR2 SQIVND (reference sequence). The CDR3 covers 14 residues. V was cut by 5 bases and J by 2 bases, with 9 bases left in between. This CDR3 is CASSPHSTNEKLFF. DNA for the CDR3: TGTGCCAGTAGTCCGCATTCGACTAATGAAAAACTGTTTTTT.

The chain employs TRBV19 and TRBJ1-2, with D possibly matching TRBD1 (6 bases). Trimming took off 2 bases at V and 0 bases at J, with 7 bases between the two ends. This CDR3 is 14 amino acids long. Germline lookup yields CDR1 LNHDA and CDR2 SQIVND (reference sequence). In DNA, the CDR3 is TGTGCCAGTAGTATACGACAGGCTAACTATGGCTACACCTTC. Residues: CASSIRQANYGYTF.

In the case of this clone: Other DNA sequences in the same sample also yield this CDR3. The chain couples TRBV29-1 to TRBJ2-6; unclear D gene. Germline CDR1 and CDR2: SQVTM and ANQGSEA. This CDR3 comprises 15 residues. The V end lost 4 bases, the J end lost 0 bases, and 10 bases lay between the germline ends. The CDR3 reads CSVGSGPSGANVLTF. The CDR3 nucleotides are TGCAGCGTTGGTTCAGGACCCTCTGGGGCCAACGTCCTGACTTTC.

The V call is TRBV5-6, the J call TRBJ1-2; unclear D gene. Germline values: CDR1 SGHDT, CDR2 YYEEEE. The germline V and J ends were trimmed by 0 bases and 3 bases, with 0 bases remaining between them. This CDR3 is built from 11 residues. The chain's CDR3 is CASSLDYGYTF. The CDR3, as DNA: TGTGCCAGCAGCTTGGACTATGGCTACACCTTC.

The chain joins TRBV9 to TRBJ2-1; D is perhaps TRBD1 (5 bases). Trimming removed 0 bases at V and 5 bases at J, with 12 bases between. Germline V gives CDR1 SGDLS, CDR2 YYNGEE. The CDR3 covers 15 residues. For the CDR3, the DNA is TGTGCCAGCAGCGTAGCTGGAGACAGCCACAATGAGCAGTTCTTC. This codes for CASSVAGDSHNEQFF.